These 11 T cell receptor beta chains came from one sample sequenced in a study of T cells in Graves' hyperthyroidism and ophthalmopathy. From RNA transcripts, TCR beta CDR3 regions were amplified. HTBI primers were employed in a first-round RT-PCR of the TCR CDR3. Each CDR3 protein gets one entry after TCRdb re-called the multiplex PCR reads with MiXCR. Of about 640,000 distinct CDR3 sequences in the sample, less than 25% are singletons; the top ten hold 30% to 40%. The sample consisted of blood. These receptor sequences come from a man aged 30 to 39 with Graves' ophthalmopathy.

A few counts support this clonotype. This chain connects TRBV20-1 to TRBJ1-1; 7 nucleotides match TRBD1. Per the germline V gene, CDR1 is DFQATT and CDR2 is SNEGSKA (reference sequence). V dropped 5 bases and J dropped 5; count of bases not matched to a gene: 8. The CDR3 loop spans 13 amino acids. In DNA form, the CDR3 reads TGCAGTGCTTGGGGCGCGACAGGGACTGAAGCTTTCTTT. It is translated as CSAWGATGTEAFF.

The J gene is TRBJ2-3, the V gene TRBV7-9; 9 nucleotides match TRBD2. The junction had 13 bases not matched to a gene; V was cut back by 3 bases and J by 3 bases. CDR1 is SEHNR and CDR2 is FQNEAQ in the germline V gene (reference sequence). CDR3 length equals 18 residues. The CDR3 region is CASSFRGLSGSMTDTQYF. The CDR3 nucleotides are TGTGCCAGCAGCTTTCGTGGACTTAGCGGGAGTATGACAGATACGCAGTATTTT.

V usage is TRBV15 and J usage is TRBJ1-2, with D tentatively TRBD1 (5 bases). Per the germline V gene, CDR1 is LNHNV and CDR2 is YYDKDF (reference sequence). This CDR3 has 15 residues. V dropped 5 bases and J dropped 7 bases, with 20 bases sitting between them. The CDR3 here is CATSDLRRGRGGYTF. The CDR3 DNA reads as TGTGCCACCAGCGACCTACGACGCGGGAGGGGTGGCTACACCTTC.

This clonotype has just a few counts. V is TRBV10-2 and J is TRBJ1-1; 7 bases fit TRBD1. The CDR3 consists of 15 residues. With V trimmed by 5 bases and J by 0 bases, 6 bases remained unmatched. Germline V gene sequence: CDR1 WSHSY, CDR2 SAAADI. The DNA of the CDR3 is TGCGCCAGCAGTTTGGGACAGCACATGAACACTGAAGCTTTCTTT. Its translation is CASSLGQHMNTEAFF.

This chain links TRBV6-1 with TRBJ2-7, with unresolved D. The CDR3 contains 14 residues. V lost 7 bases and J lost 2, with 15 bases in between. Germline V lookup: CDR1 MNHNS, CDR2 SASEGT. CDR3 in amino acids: CASISDQSTYEQYF. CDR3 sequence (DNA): TGTGCCAGCATAAGTGACCAATCAACCTACGAGCAGTACTTC.

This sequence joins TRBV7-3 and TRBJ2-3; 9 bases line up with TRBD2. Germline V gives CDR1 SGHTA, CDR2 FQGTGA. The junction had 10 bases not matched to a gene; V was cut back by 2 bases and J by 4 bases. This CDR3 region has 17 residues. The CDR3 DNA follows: TGTGCCAGCAGCTTAGGGCCGGGACTAGCAGCCGCAGATACGCAGTATTTT. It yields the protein CASSLGPGLAAADTQYF.

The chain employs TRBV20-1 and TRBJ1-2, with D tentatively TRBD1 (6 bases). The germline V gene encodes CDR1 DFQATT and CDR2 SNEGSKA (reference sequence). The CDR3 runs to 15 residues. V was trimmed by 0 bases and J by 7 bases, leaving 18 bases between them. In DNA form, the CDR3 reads TGCAGTGCTAGAGAATTTGACAGGACCTATGCTGGCTACACCTTC. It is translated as CSAREFDRTYAGYTF.

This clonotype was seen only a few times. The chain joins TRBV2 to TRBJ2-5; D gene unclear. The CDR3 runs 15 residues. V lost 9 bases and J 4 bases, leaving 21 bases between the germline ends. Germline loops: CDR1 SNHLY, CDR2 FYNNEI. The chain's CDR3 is CASAPLTKPGETQYF. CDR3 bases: TGTGCCAGTGCCCCCCTCACAAAACCGGGAGAGACCCAGTACTTC. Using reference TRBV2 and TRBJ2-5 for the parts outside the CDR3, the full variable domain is EPEVTQTPSHQVTQMGQEVILRCVPISNHLYFYWYRQILGQKVEFLVSFYNNEISEKSEIFDDQFSVERPDGSNFTLKIRSTKLEDSAMYFCASAPLTKPGETQYFGPGTRLLVL.

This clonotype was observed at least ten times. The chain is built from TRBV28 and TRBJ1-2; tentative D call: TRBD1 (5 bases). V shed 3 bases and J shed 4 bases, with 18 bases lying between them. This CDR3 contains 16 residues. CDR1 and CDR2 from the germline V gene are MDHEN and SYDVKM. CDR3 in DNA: TGTGCCAGCAGTTTCTTCTGGGGCAGGATCCGCTATGGCTACACCTTC. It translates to CASSFFWGRIRYGYTF.

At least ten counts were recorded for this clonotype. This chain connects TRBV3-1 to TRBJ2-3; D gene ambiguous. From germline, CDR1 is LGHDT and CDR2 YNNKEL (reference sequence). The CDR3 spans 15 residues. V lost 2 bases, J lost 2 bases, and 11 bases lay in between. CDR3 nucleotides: TGTGCCAGCAGCCAACGTGGGTCAAACACAGATACGCAGTATTTT. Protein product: CASSQRGSNTDTQYF.

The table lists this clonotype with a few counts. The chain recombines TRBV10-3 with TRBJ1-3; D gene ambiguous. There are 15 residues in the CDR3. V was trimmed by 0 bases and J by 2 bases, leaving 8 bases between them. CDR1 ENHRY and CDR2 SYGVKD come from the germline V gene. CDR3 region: CAISESQRAGNTIYF. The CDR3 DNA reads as TGTGCCATCAGTGAGTCACAAAGGGCTGGAAACACCATATATTTT.